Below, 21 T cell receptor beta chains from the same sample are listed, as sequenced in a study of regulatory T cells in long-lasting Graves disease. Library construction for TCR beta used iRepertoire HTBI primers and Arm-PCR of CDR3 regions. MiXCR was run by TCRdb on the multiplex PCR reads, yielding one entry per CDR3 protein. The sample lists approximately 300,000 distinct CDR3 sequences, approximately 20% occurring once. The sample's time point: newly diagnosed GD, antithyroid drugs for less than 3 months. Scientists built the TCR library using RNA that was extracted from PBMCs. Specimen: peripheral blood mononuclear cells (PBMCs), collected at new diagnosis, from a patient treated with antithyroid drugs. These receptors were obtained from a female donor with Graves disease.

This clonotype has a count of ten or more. The CDR3 loop reads CATMGSGRIVGEQFF. The CDR3 DNA is TGTGCCACCATGGGTAGCGGGAGGATTGTTGGTGAGCAGTTCTTC. The chain recombines TRBV19 with TRBJ2-1, with TRBD2 identical over 10 bases. The CDR3 length is 15 residues. With V trimmed by 10 bases and J by 9 bases, 15 bases remained unmatched. CDR1 is LNHDA, CDR2 SQIVND, per germline (reference sequence). The complete variable domain, with remaining parts taken from reference TRBV19 and TRBJ2-1, reads DGGITQSPKYLFRKEGQNVTLSCEQNLNHDAMYWYRQDPGQGLRLIYYSQIVNDFQKGDIAEGYSVSREKKESFPLTVTSAQKNPTAFYLCATMGSGRIVGEQFFGPGTRLTVL.

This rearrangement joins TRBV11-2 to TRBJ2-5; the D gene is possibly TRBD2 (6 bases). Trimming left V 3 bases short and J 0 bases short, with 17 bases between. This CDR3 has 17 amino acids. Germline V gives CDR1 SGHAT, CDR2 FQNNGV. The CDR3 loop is CASSLGTSWGYQETQYF. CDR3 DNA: TGTGCCAGCAGCTTGGGAACTAGCTGGGGTTACCAAGAGACCCAGTACTTC.

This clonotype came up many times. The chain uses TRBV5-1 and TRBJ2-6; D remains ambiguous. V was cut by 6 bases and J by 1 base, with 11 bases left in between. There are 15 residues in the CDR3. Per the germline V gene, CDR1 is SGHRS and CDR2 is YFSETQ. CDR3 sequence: CASTFAASGANVLTF. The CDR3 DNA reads TGCGCCAGCACCTTCGCGGCGTCTGGGGCCAACGTCCTGACTTTC.

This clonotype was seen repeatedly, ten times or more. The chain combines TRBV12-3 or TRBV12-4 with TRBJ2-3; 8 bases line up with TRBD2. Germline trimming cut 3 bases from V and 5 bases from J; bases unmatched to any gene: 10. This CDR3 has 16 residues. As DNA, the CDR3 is TGTGCCAGCAGTTTCCTTAGCGGGAAAGGAGGAGATACGCAGTATTTT. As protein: CASSFLSGKGGDTQYF.

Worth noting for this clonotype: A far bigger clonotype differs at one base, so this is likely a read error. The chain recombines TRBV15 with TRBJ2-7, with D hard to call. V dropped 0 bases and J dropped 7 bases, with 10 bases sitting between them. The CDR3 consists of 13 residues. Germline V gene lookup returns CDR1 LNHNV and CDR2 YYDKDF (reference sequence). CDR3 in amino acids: CATSRDMANEQYF. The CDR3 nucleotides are TGTGCCACCAGCAGAGACATGGCCAATGAGCAGTACTTC.

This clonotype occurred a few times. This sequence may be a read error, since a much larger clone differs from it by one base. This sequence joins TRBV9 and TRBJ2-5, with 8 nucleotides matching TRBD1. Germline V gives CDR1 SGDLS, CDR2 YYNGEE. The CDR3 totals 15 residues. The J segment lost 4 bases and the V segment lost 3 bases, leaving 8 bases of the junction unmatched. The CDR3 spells CASSAAGGYRETQYF. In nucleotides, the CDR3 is TGTGCCAGCAGCGCAGCAGGGGGCTACCGAGAGACCCAGTACTTC.

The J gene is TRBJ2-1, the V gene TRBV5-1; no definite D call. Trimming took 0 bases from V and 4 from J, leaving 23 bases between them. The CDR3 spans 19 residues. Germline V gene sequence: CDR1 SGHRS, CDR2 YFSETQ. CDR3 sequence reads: CASSLARDSHSLIYNEQFF. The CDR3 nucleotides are TGCGCCAGCAGCTTGGCCAGAGACTCGCACTCGCTCATATACAATGAGCAGTTCTTC.

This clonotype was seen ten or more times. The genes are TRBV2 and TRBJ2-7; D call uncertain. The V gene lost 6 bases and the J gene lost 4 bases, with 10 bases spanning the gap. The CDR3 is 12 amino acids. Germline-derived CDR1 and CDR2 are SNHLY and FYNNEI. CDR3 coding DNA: TGTGCCAGCAGCGTCGGTGGGTACGAGCAGTACTTC. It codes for CASSVGGYEQYF.

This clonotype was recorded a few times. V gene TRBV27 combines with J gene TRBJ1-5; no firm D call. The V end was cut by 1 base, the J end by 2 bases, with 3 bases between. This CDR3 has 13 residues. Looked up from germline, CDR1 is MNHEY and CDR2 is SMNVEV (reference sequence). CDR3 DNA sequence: TGTGCCAGCAGTTTATACCGCAATCAGCCCCAGCATTTT. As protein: CASSLYRNQPQHF.

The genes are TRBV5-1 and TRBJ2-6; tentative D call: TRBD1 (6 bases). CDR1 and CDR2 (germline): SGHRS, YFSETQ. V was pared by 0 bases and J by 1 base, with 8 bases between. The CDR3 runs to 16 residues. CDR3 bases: TGCGCCAGCAGCTTGGTACAGGGTTCTGGGGCCAACGTCCTGACTTTC. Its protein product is CASSLVQGSGANVLTF.

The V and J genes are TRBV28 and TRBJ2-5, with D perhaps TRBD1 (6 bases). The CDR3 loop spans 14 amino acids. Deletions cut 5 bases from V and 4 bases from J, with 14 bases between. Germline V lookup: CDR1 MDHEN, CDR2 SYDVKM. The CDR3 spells CASSTGHPIETQYF. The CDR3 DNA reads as TGTGCCAGCAGTACGGGACACCCCATAGAGACCCAGTACTTC.

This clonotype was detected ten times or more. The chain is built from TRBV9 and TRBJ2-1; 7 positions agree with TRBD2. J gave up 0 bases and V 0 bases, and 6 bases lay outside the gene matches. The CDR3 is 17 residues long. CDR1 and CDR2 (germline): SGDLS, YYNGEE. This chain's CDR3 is CASSVVSSGNSYNEQFF. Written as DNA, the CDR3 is TGTGCCAGCAGCGTAGTTTCTAGCGGCAACTCCTACAATGAGCAGTTCTTC.

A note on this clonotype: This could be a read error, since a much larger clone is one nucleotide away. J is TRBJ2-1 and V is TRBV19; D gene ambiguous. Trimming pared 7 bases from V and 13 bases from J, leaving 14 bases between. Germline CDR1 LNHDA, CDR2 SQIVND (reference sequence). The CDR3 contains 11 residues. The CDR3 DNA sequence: TGTGCCAGTACAGTGGCAGATACACAGTTCTTC. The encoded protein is CASTVADTQFF.

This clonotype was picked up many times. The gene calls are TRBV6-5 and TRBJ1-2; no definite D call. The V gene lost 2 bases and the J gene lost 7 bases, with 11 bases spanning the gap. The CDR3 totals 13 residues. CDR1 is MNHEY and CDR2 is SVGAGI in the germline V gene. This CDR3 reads CASSYDGRVGYTF. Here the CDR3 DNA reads TGTGCCAGCAGTTACGATGGCCGGGTTGGCTACACCTTC.

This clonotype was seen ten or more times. CDR3 DNA sequence: TGTGCCAGCACGGGTGGCCGAGCGGGAAGGTCCTACAATGAGCAGTTCTTC. Protein product: CASTGGRAGRSYNEQFF. The chain combines TRBV27 with TRBJ2-1; 7 bases map to TRBD2. CDR1 and CDR2 from the germline V gene are MNHEY and SMNVEV (reference sequence). V lost 7 bases to trimming and J lost 1 base; unmatched junction nucleotides: 13. There are 17 residues in the CDR3.

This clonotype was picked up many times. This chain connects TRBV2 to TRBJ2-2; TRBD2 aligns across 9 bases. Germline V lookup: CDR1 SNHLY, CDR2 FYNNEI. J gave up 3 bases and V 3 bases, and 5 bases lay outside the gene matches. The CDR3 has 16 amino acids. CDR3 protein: CASSDSGSGDTGELFF. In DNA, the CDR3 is TGTGCCAGCAGTGATAGCGGGAGCGGGGACACCGGGGAGCTGTTTTTT.

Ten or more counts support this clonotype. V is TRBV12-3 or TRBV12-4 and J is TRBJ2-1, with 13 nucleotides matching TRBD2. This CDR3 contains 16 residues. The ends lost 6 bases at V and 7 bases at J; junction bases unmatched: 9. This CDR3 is CASSQGLAGVVNEQFF. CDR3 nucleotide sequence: TGTGCCAGCAGCCAAGGACTAGCGGGAGTAGTGAATGAGCAGTTCTTC.

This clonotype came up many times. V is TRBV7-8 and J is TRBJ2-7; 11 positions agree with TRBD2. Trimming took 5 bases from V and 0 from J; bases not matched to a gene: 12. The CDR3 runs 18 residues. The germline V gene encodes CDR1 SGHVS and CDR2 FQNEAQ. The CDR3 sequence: CASSPRPGTSGSSYEQYF. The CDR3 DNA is TGTGCCAGCAGCCCTCGTCCCGGGACTAGCGGTAGCTCCTACGAGCAGTACTTC.

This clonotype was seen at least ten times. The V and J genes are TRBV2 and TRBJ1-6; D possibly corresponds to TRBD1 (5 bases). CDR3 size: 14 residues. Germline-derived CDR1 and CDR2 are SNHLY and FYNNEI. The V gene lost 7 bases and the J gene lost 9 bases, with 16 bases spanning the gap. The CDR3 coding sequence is TGTGCCAGCACCCAGCCTGACAGAATTTCACCCCTCCACTTT. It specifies CASTQPDRISPLHF.

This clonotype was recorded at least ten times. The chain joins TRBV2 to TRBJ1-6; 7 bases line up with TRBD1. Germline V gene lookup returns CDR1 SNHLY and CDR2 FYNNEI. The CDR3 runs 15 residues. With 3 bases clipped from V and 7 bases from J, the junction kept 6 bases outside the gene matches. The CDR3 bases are TGTGCCAGCAGTGAGGCAGGGGGGAGGAATTCACCCCTCCACTTT. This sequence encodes CASSEAGGRNSPLHF.

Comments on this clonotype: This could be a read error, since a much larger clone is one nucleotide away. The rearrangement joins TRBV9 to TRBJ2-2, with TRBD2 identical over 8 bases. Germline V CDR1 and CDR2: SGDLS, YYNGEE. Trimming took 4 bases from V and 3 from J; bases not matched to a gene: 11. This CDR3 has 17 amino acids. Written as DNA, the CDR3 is TGTGCCAGCAGCCCAGGGACTCGCGGGAGGTACACCGGGGAGCTGTTTTTT. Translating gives CASSPGTRGRYTGELFF. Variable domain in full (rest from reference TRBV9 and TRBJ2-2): DSGVTQTPKHLITATGQRVTLRCSPRSGDLSVYWYQQSLDQGLQFLIQYYNGEERAKGNILERFSAQQFPDLHSELNLSSLELGDSALYFCASSPGTRGRYTGELFFGEGSRLTVL.